These 30 T cell receptor beta chains share one sample of origin, sequenced in a study of CD8+ T cells in alopecia areata. Treatment in this sample: oral pan-JAK inhibitor, 5-10 mg twice daily. Sequencing used cDNA as its template, made by extracting RNA and reverse transcribing it. The assay was immunoSEQ multiplex PCR, and TCRdb's table has in-frame clones only and misses some. Of around 270,000 clones in the sample, 58% are singletons; the top ten hold about 1.7%. The material sequenced was CD4+ T cells sorted from blood, taken at week 24, from a patient treated with tofacitinib. The origin of the receptors is a human donor with alopecia areata.

This clone occurred once. The genes are TRBV5-1 and TRBJ1-1; D is ambiguous. Looked up from germline, CDR1 is SGHRS and CDR2 is YFSETQ. The CDR3 extends over 16 amino acids. Trimming took off 0 bases at V and 3 bases at J, with 15 bases between the two ends. CDR3 sequence: CASSLGLDGVDTEAFF. The CDR3 nucleotides read TGCGCCAGCAGCTTGGGGCTGGACGGGGTGGACACTGAAGCTTTCTTT.

This rearrangement joins TRBV29-1 to TRBJ2-7; 7 bases are shared with TRBD1. Germline V lookup: CDR1 SQVTM, CDR2 ANQGSEA. V shed 4 bases and J 3 bases; nucleotides not matched to a gene: 12. The CDR3 has 15 amino acids. CDR3 protein: CSVVFGTVNRYEQYF. CDR3 sequence (DNA): TGCAGCGTTGTTTTCGGGACAGTGAATCGCTACGAGCAGTACTTC.

The gene calls are TRBV29-1 and TRBJ2-7; 10 bases are a match to TRBD1. The germline gives CDR1 SQVTM, CDR2 ANQGSEA. The CDR3 has 13 residues. The V gene end was trimmed by 4 bases and the J gene end by 7 bases; junction bases not matched to a gene: 7. This CDR3 reads CSVVGRTGGEQYF. As DNA, the CDR3 is TGCAGCGTTGTGGGGAGGACAGGGGGTGAGCAGTACTTC.

In its sample, this clone was seen many times. This chain links TRBV2 with TRBJ1-1; TRBD1 might be the D (6 bases). V dropped 3 bases and J dropped 1 base, with 9 bases sitting between them. The CDR3 loop spans 14 amino acids. Germline CDR1 SNHLY, CDR2 FYNNEI. This CDR3 is CASSEQGRNTEAFF. The CDR3 bases are TGTGCCAGCAGTGAGCAGGGGAGGAACACTGAAGCTTTCTTT.

J is TRBJ2-1 and V is TRBV19, with D unresolved. The CDR3 has 14 residues. Trimming pared 6 bases from V and 2 bases from J, leaving 11 bases between. Germline CDR1 reads LNHDA; CDR2 reads SQIVND (reference sequence). Here the CDR3 DNA reads TGTGCCAGTAGCGAATTCCCTGCCTACAATGAGCAGTTCTTC. Amino acid sequence: CASSEFPAYNEQFF.

This clone was counted a few times. This rearrangement joins TRBV6-5 to TRBJ2-7; D is unresolved. The V gene's germline CDR1 is MNHEY and CDR2 SVGAGI. Trimming stripped 4 bases from V and 3 bases from J, with 4 bases between. The CDR3 totals 11 residues. In DNA, the CDR3 is TGTGCCAGCAGTTTGAACTACGAGCAGTACTTC. Its translation: CASSLNYEQYF.

The gene calls are TRBV9 and TRBJ1-5; D gene uncertain. Trimming took off 1 base at V and 3 bases at J, with 5 bases between the two ends. Per the germline V gene, CDR1 is SGDLS and CDR2 is YYNGEE. This CDR3 spans 13 amino acids. Written as DNA, the CDR3 is TGTGCCAGCAGCGTACAGGCCAATCAGCCCCAGCATTTT. The encoded protein is CASSVQANQPQHF.

This clone appeared a few times. The gene calls are TRBV2 and TRBJ1-1, with D hard to call. This CDR3 region has 12 residues. Trimming stripped 4 bases from V and 1 base from J, with 4 bases between. From germline, CDR1 is SNHLY and CDR2 FYNNEI. CDR3 in DNA: TGTGCCAGCAGTGTCACGAACACTGAAGCTTTCTTT. Its protein product is CASSVTNTEAFF.

The V gene is TRBV30, the J gene TRBJ2-7; maybe TRBD1 (5 bases). CDR1 and CDR2 (germline): GTSNPN, SVGIG (reference sequence). The CDR3 is 16 residues long. V was shortened by 2 bases and J by 0 bases, with 17 bases between the two germline ends. CDR3 amino acids: CAWSRLIWQGSYEQYF. The CDR3 nucleotides are TGTGCCTGGAGTCGGCTGATATGGCAGGGCTCCTACGAGCAGTACTTC.

This clone was observed a few times. The V gene is TRBV7-2, the J gene TRBJ2-3; D is possibly TRBD2 (6 bases). The length of the CDR3 is 15 residues. Trimming shortened V by 6 bases and J by 4 bases, and 17 bases separated the two germline ends. Germline V gives CDR1 SGHTA, CDR2 FQGNSA. The CDR3 region has the DNA TGTGCCAGCAGGTTGTTCCGGGGGTCGTCAGATACGCAGTATTTT. Protein sequence: CASRLFRGSSDTQYF.

The gene calls are TRBV6-5 and TRBJ2-5; a possible D gene is TRBD2 (6 bases). Germline CDR1 reads MNHEY; CDR2 reads SVGAGI. The CDR3 contains 14 residues. Trimming took off 6 bases at V and 5 bases at J, with 16 bases between the two ends. CDR3 region: CASRGTAGWETQYF. CDR3 coding DNA: TGTGCCAGCAGGGGTACAGCGGGTTGGGAGACCCAGTACTTC.

V gene TRBV5-1 combines with J gene TRBJ1-1, with no clear D. With 6 bases removed from V and 7 bases from J, the gap between germline ends came to 19 bases. CDR3 length equals 14 residues. Germline V gene data show CDR1 as SGHRS and CDR2 as YFSETQ. CDR3 DNA sequence: TGCGCCAGCATCTACTCGCCGGGGAATGGTGAAGCTTTCTTT. This codes for CASIYSPGNGEAFF.

J is TRBJ2-5 and V is TRBV5-4; no clear D gene. From germline, CDR1 is SGHNT and CDR2 YYREEE (reference sequence). The CDR3 spans 13 residues. V was cut by 1 base and J by 5 bases, with 9 bases left in between. The CDR3: CASSLRARETQYF. The CDR3 DNA sequence: TGTGCCAGCAGCTTGAGGGCCCGGGAGACCCAGTACTTC.

This clone was observed a handful of times. This chain joins TRBV7-2 and TRBJ1-2; TRBD1 might be the D (5 bases). V lost 5 bases, J lost 4 bases, and 20 bases lay in between. The CDR3 length is 16 residues. Per the germline V gene, CDR1 is SGHTA and CDR2 is FQGNSA. For the CDR3, the DNA is TGTGCCAGCAGCCCGGGGGGTGCGCAGGGCGGCTATGGCTACACCTTC. Its translation is CASSPGGAQGGYGYTF.

This clone has more than one count but fewer than ten. The chain links TRBV9 to TRBJ2-3, with D possibly being TRBD2 (5 bases). The germline gives CDR1 SGDLS, CDR2 YYNGEE. Deletions cut 0 bases from V and 0 bases from J, with 14 bases between. The CDR3 totals 17 residues. Here the CDR3 DNA reads TGTGCCAGCAGCGTAGAGCGGCAACTCTCTAGCACAGATACGCAGTATTTT. It is translated as CASSVERQLSSTDTQYF.

The CDR3 DNA reads as TGTGCCAGCAGCCGGGGGTCGCAGCCCCAGCATTTT. Its protein product is CASSRGSQPQHF. This chain joins TRBV7-9 and TRBJ1-5; tentatively, D is TRBD1 (5 bases). The CDR3 totals 12 residues. Germline CDR1 and CDR2: SEHNR and FQNEAQ (reference sequence). V lost 5 bases, J lost 7 bases, and 9 bases lay in between.

This clone was observed a handful of times. J is TRBJ1-1 and V is TRBV23-1, with a weak D call TRBD1 (6 bases). TRBV23-1 is recorded as an ORF, its role being uncertain. The CDR3 covers 18 residues. Trimming removed 6 bases at V and 1 base at J, with 24 bases between. CDR3 in amino acids: CASSPPNSIQGTNTEAFF. DNA for the CDR3: TGCGCCAGCAGCCCACCGAACTCAATACAGGGAACGAACACTGAAGCTTTCTTT.

V usage is TRBV5-6 and J usage is TRBJ2-7; 7 nucleotides line up with TRBD1. The CDR3 totals 14 residues. V dropped 0 bases and J dropped 3; count of bases not matched to a gene: 3. Germline CDR1 reads SGHDT; CDR2 reads YYEEEE. The CDR3 here is CASSLGSGGYEQYF. For the CDR3, the DNA is TGTGCCAGCAGCTTGGGGTCAGGGGGCTACGAGCAGTACTTC.

The chain joins TRBV5-1 to TRBJ1-1, with 11 nucleotides matching TRBD1. CDR1 SGHRS and CDR2 YFSETQ come from the germline V gene. The CDR3 length is 14 residues. V gave up 3 bases and J gave up 7 bases; unmatched junction bases: 5. The chain's CDR3 is CASSSGQGVGEAFF. The CDR3 bases are TGCGCCAGCAGCTCGGGACAGGGGGTCGGTGAAGCTTTCTTT.

The J gene is TRBJ2-7, the V gene TRBV9; 7 nucleotides align to TRBD1. Germline V lookup: CDR1 SGDLS, CDR2 YYNGEE. V was pared by 0 bases and J by 0 bases, with 6 bases of the junction left unmatched. This CDR3 contains 16 residues. The CDR3 DNA reads as TGTGCCAGCAGCGTAGCTACGGGACAGCCCTCCTACGAGCAGTACTTC. The encoded protein is CASSVATGQPSYEQYF.

The V gene is TRBV30, the J gene TRBJ2-7; 7 bases agree with TRBD2. V dropped 5 bases and J dropped 6; count of bases not matched to a gene: 4. Per the germline V gene, CDR1 is GTSNPN and CDR2 is SVGIG (reference sequence). This CDR3 has 11 residues. This CDR3 reads CAWSREGEQYF. CDR3 sequence (DNA): TGTGCCTGGTCCAGGGAGGGCGAGCAGTACTTC.

The rearrangement joins TRBV30 to TRBJ1-1, with TRBD1 matching 7 bases. J was trimmed by 0 bases and V by 2 bases; bases with no gene match: 6. Germline V gene data show CDR1 as GTSNPN and CDR2 as SVGIG (reference sequence). This CDR3 is 15 amino acids long. As DNA, the CDR3 is TGTGCCTGGAGTTTCAAGACAGGGCTGAACACTGAAGCTTTCTTT. It translates to CAWSFKTGLNTEAFF.

This sequence joins TRBV30 and TRBJ2-3; 9 bases map to TRBD1. The CDR3 has 14 amino acids. CDR1 is GTSNPN, CDR2 SVGIG, per germline (reference sequence). V lost 3 bases and J lost 5; bases outside the gene matches: 6. The CDR3 sequence: CAWSAQGAGDTQYF. The CDR3 DNA reads as TGTGCCTGGAGCGCACAGGGGGCGGGAGATACGCAGTATTTT.

Worth noting for this clone: At the DNA level, this CDR3 is encoded by other sequences in the same sample as well. The rearrangement links TRBV29-1 to TRBJ1-1; TRBD1 aligns across 7 bases. Germline values: CDR1 SQVTM, CDR2 ANQGSEA. V was pared by 6 bases and J by 2 bases, with 3 bases of the junction left unmatched. The CDR3 loop spans 12 amino acids. CDR3 residues: CSVRQGNTEAFF. The CDR3 bases are TGCAGCGTAAGACAGGGCAACACTGAAGCTTTCTTT.

This clone was picked up one time. The genes are TRBV5-6 and TRBJ2-5; 11 bases are a match to TRBD1. The V and J ends lost 4 bases and 5 bases, in that order; junction bases with no gene match: 7. The CDR3 loop spans 15 amino acids. The germline V gene has CDR1 SGHDT and CDR2 YYEEEE. CDR3 DNA: TGTGCCAGCAGCCTCCGGACAGGGGGCGCGGAGACCCAGTACTTC. Its translation: CASSLRTGGAETQYF.

The chain joins TRBV25-1 to TRBJ2-6; D might be TRBD1 (6 bases). The CDR3 is 15 amino acids. The germline V and J ends were trimmed by 7 bases and 2 bases, with 12 bases remaining between them. The V gene's germline CDR1 is MGHDK and CDR2 SYGVNS. CDR3 sequence (DNA): TGTGCCAGCATCGATCAGGGGACTGGGGCCAACGTCCTGACTTTC. Translation: CASIDQGTGANVLTF.

The gene calls are TRBV5-4 and TRBJ1-4; TRBD1 agrees at 7 bases. The ends lost 4 bases at V and 8 bases at J; junction bases unmatched: 8. The germline V gene encodes CDR1 SGHNT and CDR2 YYREEE (reference sequence). The length of the CDR3 is 14 residues. CDR3 loop: CASSLDRTGEKLFF. DNA for the CDR3: TGTGCCAGCAGCCTGGACAGGACGGGCGAAAAACTGTTTTTT.

The sample holds many counts of this clone. This sequence joins TRBV10-3 and TRBJ2-3, with D possibly TRBD1 on 5 matching bases. Trimming shortened V by 6 bases and J by 0 bases, and 16 bases separated the two germline ends. Germline lookup yields CDR1 ENHRY and CDR2 SYGVKD. The CDR3 runs to 16 residues. The CDR3 loop is CAIRPTGFTSTDTQYF. CDR3 in DNA: TGTGCCATCAGGCCTACAGGCTTCACTAGCACAGATACGCAGTATTTT.

The V gene is TRBV7-2, the J gene TRBJ2-7, with 9 bases that match TRBD1. This CDR3 comprises 15 residues. Germline V gene lookup returns CDR1 SGHTA and CDR2 FQGNSA. The J segment lost 5 bases and the V segment lost 5 bases, leaving 10 bases of the junction unmatched. This CDR3 reads CASSNRDRVNNEQYF. CDR3 in DNA: TGTGCCAGCAGCAACCGGGACAGGGTGAATAACGAGCAGTACTTC. The full variable domain, its missing parts supplied by reference TRBV7-2 and TRBJ2-7, is GAGVSQSPSNKVTEKGKDVELRCDPISGHTALYWYRQSLGQGLEFLIYFQGNSAPDKSGLPSDRFSAERTGGSVSTLTIQRTQQEDSAVYLCASSNRDRVNNEQYFGPGTRLTVT.

In its sample, this clone was seen once. CDR3 sequence reads: CATIPDRSAGTSYEQYF. The DNA for the CDR3 is TGTGCCACAATCCCCGACCGCAGTGCGGGGACCTCCTACGAGCAGTACTTC. V usage is TRBV10-3 and J usage is TRBJ2-7; D is perhaps TRBD2 (6 bases). The CDR3 sequence is 17 residues long. Trimming cost V 10 bases and J 0 bases, with 25 bases left between them. Germline V gene sequence: CDR1 ENHRY, CDR2 SYGVKD.